This T cell receptor (beta chain) was recorded in a study of vaccination effects on CD4 cells after COVID-19. Study details: Among convalescent patients, two provided samples 16 days and one week before vaccination. General study results and limits: The authors studied few convalescent patients and collected no early post-infection timepoints.

Germline assignment: CDR1 MNHNY and CDR2 SVGAGI (reference sequence). V was clipped by 2 bases and J by 7 bases, with 17 bases between them. The CDR3 contains 15 residues. After expansion with viral peptide pools in the ViraFEST assay, antigen-specific CD4+ T cells were sequenced. CD4+ T cell isolation took place after about nine days of culture. The person had PCR-confirmed SARS-CoV-2 infection between March and December 2020. Wells each received two million PBMC, cultured with around 9.6 IU/ml IL-2 and roughly 9.8 ug/ml peptides. Note on this clone: Its antigen is undetermined.

Assay used: immunoSEQ multiplex PCR; TCRdb lists only in-frame clones, some missing. The sample includes about 26,000 clones, around three quarters of them seen just once. The rearrangement joins TRBV6-6 to TRBJ1-2; TRBD1 might be the D (6 bases). Material: CD4+ T cells from PBMCs cultured with HCoV-NL63 spike peptides, obtained before COVID-19 vaccination. This TCR was recovered from a human donor who had a prior SARS-CoV-2 infection. CDR3 region: CASSYGPGAGGGYTF. CDR3 in DNA: TGTGCCAGCAGTTACGGTCCGGGGGCAGGAGGTGGCTACACCTTC.